Below are 21 T cell receptor beta chains sequenced from a single sample in a study of blood T cells in healthy people across ages. Next came a second PCR, run for roughly 6 to 11 cycles, which used a sample-barcoded 5' primer along with a J-beta primer mix. TCRdb analysed the 5' RACE reads with MiXCR anew, one entry per CDR3 protein. The sample consists of more than 650,000 distinct CDR3 sequences, 20% to 30% of them appearing once. A further study also used this sample, focusing on T cells of mothers and their children.

Sequencing used blood. The receptors here all came from a boy aged 10-17 years in good health.

V usage is TRBV20-1 and J usage is TRBJ2-1; D could derive from TRBD1 or TRBD2 (5 bases each). This CDR3 has 15 amino acids. V lost 0 bases and J lost 3, with 12 bases in between. The germline V gene has CDR1 DFQATT and CDR2 SNEGSKA (reference sequence). The CDR3 sequence: CSAREGVSFYNEQFF. For the CDR3, the DNA is TGCAGTGCTAGAGAGGGGGTGTCCTTCTACAATGAGCAGTTCTTC.

The table lists this clonotype with a few counts. The chain is built from TRBV2 and TRBJ1-5; a weak D match, TRBD1 (5 bases). The CDR3 is 13 residues long. The germline V gene has CDR1 SNHLY and CDR2 FYNNEI. V was clipped by 8 bases and J by 1 base, with 9 bases between them. The chain's CDR3 is CASGGESNQPQHF. The CDR3 region has the DNA TGTGCCAGCGGAGGGGAAAGCAATCAGCCCCAGCATTTT.

The rearrangement joins TRBV28 to TRBJ1-4, with D uncertain. With 5 bases removed from V and 8 bases from J, the gap between germline ends came to 12 bases. This CDR3 is 13 amino acids long. Germline V gene data show CDR1 as MDHEN and CDR2 as SYDVKM. This CDR3 reads CASSPRTGEKLFF. In DNA, the CDR3 is TGTGCCAGCAGTCCTAGGACCGGGGAAAAACTGTTTTTT. Variable domain in full (rest from reference TRBV28 and TRBJ1-4): DVKVTQSSRYLVKRTGEKVFLECVQDMDHENMFWYRQDPGLGLRLIYFSYDVKMKEKGDIPEGYSVSREKKERFSLILESASTNQTSMYLCASSPRTGEKLFFGSGTQLSVL.

The chain combines TRBV6-1 with TRBJ2-5; no clear D. V lost 6 bases and J lost 0, with 5 bases in between. This CDR3 region has 12 residues. Germline assignment: CDR1 MNHNS and CDR2 SASEGT. The CDR3 DNA sequence: TGTGCCAGCAGGCGGAACCAAGAGACCCAGTACTTC. This gives the protein CASRRNQETQYF.

With respect to this clonotype: Germline is not matched at one junction end, which may reflect a read error. The chain joins TRBV20-1 to TRBJ2-3, with a possible D match to TRBD1 (5 bases). The germline CDR1 and CDR2 sequences are DFQATT and SNEGSKA (reference sequence). This CDR3 is 15 amino acids long. The CDR3 nucleotides read TGCAGTGCTAGATCCCCCCCCGGTTACACAGGTACGCAGTATTTT. Translated: CSARSPPGYTGTQYF.

This clonotype was detected only a few times. The chain employs TRBV4-3 and TRBJ2-1; no clear D gene. This CDR3 contains 14 residues. V was shortened by 1 base and J by 5 bases, with 9 bases between the two germline ends. Germline V lookup: CDR1 LGHNA, CDR2 YSLEER. CDR3 sequence reads: CASSQGVADNEQFF. For the CDR3, the DNA is TGCGCCAGCAGCCAAGGGGTGGCGGACAATGAGCAGTTCTTC.

This clonotype was seen a handful of times. V is TRBV29-1 and J is TRBJ2-5; a weak D match, TRBD1 (5 bases). Per the germline V gene, CDR1 is SQVTM and CDR2 is ANQGSEA. The V and J ends lost 3 bases and 5 bases respectively, with 13 bases between them. The CDR3 loop spans 13 amino acids. The DNA of the CDR3 is TGCAGCGTTGAGCCCAGGGTCGGGGAGACCCAGTACTTC. Protein product: CSVEPRVGETQYF. Drawing the rest from reference TRBV29-1 and TRBJ2-5, the complete variable domain is SAVISQKPSRDICQRGTSLTIQCQVDSQVTMMFWYRQQPGQSLTLIATANQGSEATYESGFVIDKFPISRPNLTFSTLTVSNMSPEDSSIYLCSVEPRVGETQYFGPGTRLLVL.

CDR3 DNA: TGTGCCAGCAGCTCCAGACTAGCTAGCGAGCAGTACTTC. Residues: CASSSRLASEQYF. The genes are TRBV7-2 and TRBJ2-7, with 7 bases fitting TRBD2. V trimming: 4 bases; J trimming: 6 bases; junction bases outside the gene matches: 6. Germline V gene data show CDR1 as SGHTA and CDR2 as FQGNSA. The length of the CDR3 is 13 residues.

The CDR3, as DNA: TGCAGCGTTGAAGATCTGGGGGACACTGGGGCCAACGTCCTGACTTTC. This codes for CSVEDLGDTGANVLTF. The chain recombines TRBV29-1 with TRBJ2-6; weak D call: TRBD1 (6 bases). The germline V gene encodes CDR1 SQVTM and CDR2 ANQGSEA. V lost 0 bases, J lost 2 bases, and 11 bases lay in between. The CDR3 length is 16 residues.

This clonotype was observed a handful of times. The chain combines TRBV12-3 or TRBV12-4 with TRBJ2-5; D not certain. The J call may be in error: the DNA end matches TRBJ2-7 better. CDR3 size: 17 residues. The CDR3 reads CASSLDPLGGEFYEQYF. Written as DNA, the CDR3 is TGTGCCAGCAGTTTAGACCCCTTGGGCGGAGAGTTTTACGAGCAGTACTTC.

Only a few counts were recorded for this clonotype. The chain is built from TRBV10-3 and TRBJ2-5, with TRBD1 as a possible D gene (6 bases). Germline lookup yields CDR1 ENHRY and CDR2 SYGVKD. CDR3 length: 17 amino acids. The V gene lost 2 bases and the J gene lost 5 bases, with 21 bases spanning the gap. The CDR3 loop is CAISERQQGRGTETQYF. CDR3 DNA sequence: TGTGCCATCAGTGAGCGACAACAGGGTAGGGGGACGGAGACCCAGTACTTC.

This clonotype has more than one count but fewer than ten. The chain has TRBV6-1 and TRBJ1-5, with 11 nucleotides matching TRBD1. The CDR3 contains 16 residues. The V gene end was trimmed by 5 bases and the J gene end by 4 bases; junction bases not matched to a gene: 7. CDR1 is MNHNS and CDR2 is SASEGT in the germline V gene. The CDR3 here is CASSLAGTGGNQPQHF. The CDR3 bases are TGTGCCAGCAGTCTCGCGGGGACAGGGGGTAATCAGCCCCAGCATTTT.

The V gene is TRBV30, the J gene TRBJ1-2; D gene ambiguous. With 2 bases removed from V and 2 bases from J, the gap between germline ends came to 9 bases. Germline CDR1 is GTSNPN and CDR2 is SVGIG (reference sequence). This CDR3 region has 13 residues. This CDR3 is CAWSPRSNYGYTF. The CDR3 DNA is TGTGCCTGGAGTCCCAGGTCCAACTATGGCTACACCTTC. Full variable domain (remainder filled in from reference TRBV30 and TRBJ1-2): SQTIHQWPATLVQPVGSPLSLECTVEGTSNPNLYWYRQAAGRGLQLLFYSVGIGQISSEVPQNLSASRPQDRQFILSSKKLLLSDSGFYLCAWSPRSNYGYTFGSGTRLTVV.

This rearrangement joins TRBV6-5 to TRBJ2-5; 7 bases agree with TRBD2. The J call is doubtful: the DNA matches TRBJ2-7 better. Germline-derived CDR1 and CDR2 are MNHEY and SVGAGI. This CDR3 region has 17 residues. The CDR3 nucleotides are TGTGCCAGCAGTTACTCGAGTTTCGGCGGGGGTACGTACGAGCAGTACTTC. Translated, it gives CASSYSSFGGGTYEQYF.

This clonotype was detected a few times. This rearrangement joins TRBV21-1 to TRBJ2-4; the D call in the table, TRBD1, was not verified against the DNA. TRBV21-1 is shown as a pseudogene. The CDR3 totals 14 residues. CDR3 in DNA: TGTGCCAGCAGCAAAGGAGGGGGCAAAAACATTCAGTACTTC. This gives the protein CASSKGGGKNIQYF.

The rearrangement joins TRBV29-1 to TRBJ2-1; 8 bases map to TRBD2. V gave up 6 bases and J gave up 8 bases; unmatched junction bases: 15. The CDR3 runs to 15 residues. CDR1 and CDR2 (germline): SQVTM, ANQGSEA. In nucleotides, the CDR3 is TGCAGCGTCCTACTTGCGGGGGGAGTCTTCTATGAGCAGTTCTTC. Amino acid sequence: CSVLLAGGVFYEQFF.

V and J are TRBV30 and TRBJ2-1, with TRBD2 identical over 7 bases. The V and J ends lost 4 bases and 3 bases, in that order; junction bases with no gene match: 3. The CDR3 is 13 residues long. Germline loops: CDR1 GTSNPN, CDR2 SVGIG (reference sequence). CDR3 DNA sequence: TGTGCCTGGACGAGCGGGGTCTACAATGAGCAGTTCTTC. This translates into CAWTSGVYNEQFF.

The J gene is TRBJ2-7, the V gene TRBV7-9, with D perhaps being TRBD1 or TRBD2 (5 bases each). V was cut by 4 bases and J by 7 bases, with 11 bases left in between. Germline V gene lookup returns CDR1 SEHNR and CDR2 FQNEAQ (reference sequence). The CDR3 consists of 12 residues. As DNA, the CDR3 is TGTGCCAGCAGCTCCTCTGGGACGGAGCAGTACTTC. This codes for CASSSSGTEQYF.

This clonotype was found a few times. The rearrangement links TRBV29-1 to TRBJ2-5, with 8 bases matching TRBD2. Per the germline V gene, CDR1 is SQVTM and CDR2 is ANQGSEA. The CDR3 loop spans 13 amino acids. V was pared by 8 bases and J by 0 bases, with 5 bases of the junction left unmatched. The CDR3 region is CSTTSGNQETQYF. The CDR3 nucleotides are TGCAGCACTACTAGCGGCAACCAAGAGACCCAGTACTTC. The whole variable domain, filled in from reference TRBV29-1 and TRBJ2-5, reads SAVISQKPSRDICQRGTSLTIQCQVDSQVTMMFWYRQQPGQSLTLIATANQGSEATYESGFVIDKFPISRPNLTFSTLTVSNMSPEDSSIYLCSTTSGNQETQYFGPGTRLLVL.

CDR3 DNA: TGTGCCAGCAGTGGCGGCGGGTGGAGTGGCACAGATACGCAGTATTTT. Translation gives CASSGGGWSGTDTQYF. V and J are TRBV2 and TRBJ2-3, with D maybe TRBD2 (5 bases). The CDR3 has 16 amino acids. Germline V lookup: CDR1 SNHLY, CDR2 FYNNEI. Trimming shortened V by 4 bases and J by 1 base, and 15 bases separated the two germline ends.

The chain recombines TRBV20-1 with TRBJ1-2; D is perhaps TRBD1 (5 bases). V was clipped by 2 bases and J by 1 base, with 8 bases between them. The germline V gene has CDR1 DFQATT and CDR2 SNEGSKA (reference sequence). CDR3 size: 13 residues. The CDR3 sequence is CSARRDGNYGYTF. The CDR3 DNA sequence: TGCAGTGCTAGAAGGGACGGTAACTATGGCTACACCTTC.